The present T cell receptor beta chain was sequenced within a study of long-term antiretroviral therapy in people with HIV. Points from the study as a whole: Pre-ART-expanded clones dominated the repertoire at all time points. Subsequent to ART, diversity was augmented yet persisted below that of transplant donor controls.

Trimming removed 0 bases at V and 4 bases at J, with 3 bases between. The CDR3 runs to 11 residues. CDR1 SQVTM and CDR2 ANQGSEA come from the germline V gene. An immunoSEQ assay, version v3.0, was performed at survey level. Sequencing targeted 40,000-50,000 T-cell genomes per sample. Generated by immunoSEQ multiplex PCR, the TCRdb table keeps only in-frame clones and is missing some. The sample holds some 43,000 clones, around nine tenths seen once. Regarding this clone: Its specificity is not known.

The sample consisted of unsorted PBMCs, taken 0.1 years before starting antiretroviral therapy. The chain joins TRBV29-1 to TRBJ2-5; no reliable D call. This clonotype was obtained from a woman in her forties or fifties with HIV. The DNA of the CDR3 is TGCAGCGTTGAAGATGCAGAGACCCAGTACTTC. Amino acids: CSVEDAETQYF.